These T cell receptor beta chains were read from a single sample in a study of sequential checkpoint blockade in melanoma. Measured with immunoSEQ multiplex PCR; TCRdb has only the in-frame clones, and not every one. Of about 20,000 clones in the sample, roughly four fifths were seen once. Specimen: CD8+ T cells sorted from blood (inferred from file names), collected from a patient given nivolumab and ipilimumab in sequence. These TCRs come from a human donor with melanoma. Both conserved end residues are part of each CDR3.

J | V | CDR3
TRBJ2-7 | TRBV27 | CASSHRGGYEQYF
TRBJ1-4 | TRBV7-8 | CASSPDEGGVRNNEKLFF
TRBJ2-5 | TRBV6-1 | CASSEAGSPGKTQYF
TRBJ1-1 | TRBV2 | CADRSNTEAFF
TRBJ2-7 | TRBV10-3 | CAISDRDRGTSYEQYF
TRBJ1-1 | TRBV29-1 | CSTFVGGQAFF
TRBJ2-7 | TRBV4-2 | CASSQAVGSHEQYF
TRBJ1-6 | TRBV27 | CASSLGSGGNSPLHF
TRBJ2-3 | TRBV2 | CASTALAGGTDTQYF
TRBJ2-1 | TRBV7-9 | CASSWSLINEQFF
TRBJ2-3 | TRBV5-1 | CASQGKDTDTQYF
TRBJ2-1 | TRBV5-8 | CASSLSSGGAGEQFF
TRBJ1-5 | TRBV7-2 | CASSQDGGYQPQHF
TRBJ2-7 | TRBV4-3 | CASSQELDGTYEQYF
TRBJ1-1 | TRBV5-6 | CASSAAIQDNTEAFF
NA | TRBV5-6 | CASSLEQGGAYEQYF
TRBJ1-2 | TRBV7-6 | CASSLEETGGRGYTF
TRBJ2-7 | TRBV11-2 | CASSLGGGLSYEQYF
TRBJ2-7 | TRBV7-9 | CASSPTGGPYEQYF
TRBJ2-7 | TRBV6-1 | CASSRLAGGLNEQYF
TRBJ2-3 | TRBV11-2 | CASRPSPAGGPIKDTQYF
TRBJ2-1 | TRBV19 | CASRVTSGGYNEQFF
NA | TRBV7-2 | CASSTGFGYEQYF
TRBJ1-1 | TRBV7-2 | CASSLVGGNTEAFF